This entry is about one T cell receptor beta chain. These data belong to a study of OX40 agonist ivuxolimab in advanced cancers. Profiling relied on immunoSEQ multiplex PCR, and the TCRdb table lists in-frame clones only, not all of them. This table holds about 30,000 clones, roughly 80% found once. The germline V gene encodes CDR1 SNHLY and CDR2 FYNNEI. V shed 4 bases and J shed 8 bases, with 9 bases lying between them. The CDR3 is 12 amino acids. The chain links TRBV2 to TRBJ2-1; D is perhaps TRBD1 or TRBD2 (6 bases each). The TCR sequence derives from an adult with an advanced solid tumor such as melanoma, head and neck, liver or kidney cancer. Source: CD4+ or CD8+ T cells sorted from blood, taken in a trial of the OX40 agonist ivuxolimab. The CDR3 region has the DNA TGTGCCAGCAGTGTGGGGGGCGATGAGCAGTTCTTC. Its translation is CASSVGGDEQFF.